These 8 T cell receptor beta chains were sequenced from one sample in a study of cytomegalovirus exposure and HLA in healthy donors. The PCR made use of 60 Vbeta and 13 Jbeta primers. Assay used: immunoSEQ multiplex PCR; TCRdb lists only in-frame clones, some missing. This sample carries some 200,000 clones, over 60% of them seen once, and the ten largest clones take roughly a sixth. Input material: PBMCs. These receptors all come from a man aged 40-55 years in good health and CMV-seronegative.

V usage is TRBV11-2 and J usage is TRBJ1-1, with 9 positions matching TRBD1. Germline CDR1 and CDR2: SGHAT and FQNNGV. The CDR3 extends over 15 amino acids. V gave up 5 bases and J gave up 1 base; unmatched junction bases: 5. In DNA, the CDR3 is TGTGCCAGCAGCCCAGGGACAGGGTGGAACACTGAAGCTTTCTTT. It translates to CASSPGTGWNTEAFF.

In this sample, this clone turned up once. The chain recombines TRBV9 with TRBJ2-1; 7 bases line up with TRBD1. V dropped 2 bases and J dropped 3; count of bases not matched to a gene: 5. The length of the CDR3 is 15 residues. The germline V gene has CDR1 SGDLS and CDR2 YYNGEE. The CDR3 spells CASSVETGSYNEQFF. The CDR3 bases are TGTGCCAGCAGCGTCGAGACAGGGAGCTACAATGAGCAGTTCTTC. Full variable domain (outside the CDR3, taken from reference TRBV9 and TRBJ2-1): DSGVTQTPKHLITATGQRVTLRCSPRSGDLSVYWYQQSLDQGLQFLIQYYNGEERAKGNILERFSAQQFPDLHSELNLSSLELGDSALYFCASSVETGSYNEQFFGPGTRLTVL.

This clone was counted a single time. This CDR3 is CASSFTSGRSTDTQYF. Written as DNA, the CDR3 is TGTGCCAGCAGCTTCACTAGCGGGAGGTCCACAGATACGCAGTATTTT. The chain uses TRBV7-9 and TRBJ2-3, with 12 bases that match TRBD2. V lost 3 bases to trimming and J lost 2 bases; unmatched junction nucleotides: 3. The CDR3 spans 16 residues. The germline gives CDR1 SEHNR, CDR2 FQNEAQ (reference sequence).

The rearrangement joins TRBV25-1 to TRBJ1-6, with unresolved D. The CDR3 is 14 residues long. V was pared by 2 bases and J by 9 bases, with 11 bases between. Germline lookup yields CDR1 MGHDK and CDR2 SYGVNS. In nucleotides, the CDR3 is TGTGCCAGCAGTGAAGATCAGAGGAGTTCACCCCTCCACTTT. It is translated as CASSEDQRSSPLHF.

The chain links TRBV5-5 to TRBJ2-7; no clear D gene. Germline V gives CDR1 SGHKS, CDR2 YYEKEE (reference sequence). The CDR3 runs 12 residues. Between the trimmed V and J ends, which lost 1 base and 4 bases, there was a span of 6 bases. The CDR3 spells CASSLSEYEQYF. DNA of the CDR3: TGTGCCAGCAGCTTGTCAGAATACGAGCAGTACTTC.

The CDR3 region has the DNA TGTGCCAGCAGTTTCGCAATAGCGGGACCCTACGAGCAGTACTTC. It is translated as CASSFAIAGPYEQYF. This rearrangement joins TRBV27 to TRBJ2-7, with 8 bases fitting TRBD2. Trimming removed 3 bases from V and 2 bases from J; junction bases left unmatched: 6. Per the germline V gene, CDR1 is MNHEY and CDR2 is SMNVEV (reference sequence). This CDR3 is 15 amino acids long.

The J gene is TRBJ2-5, the V gene TRBV7-2; 11 nucleotides agree with TRBD2. Germline V CDR1 and CDR2: SGHTA, FQGNSA. V shed 3 bases, J shed 2 bases, and the junction held 8 bases outside the gene matches. The CDR3 consists of 17 residues. The DNA for the CDR3 is TGTGCCAGCAGCTTTCTACCTAGCGGGGGGAGGCAAGAGACCCAGTACTTC. It codes for CASSFLPSGGRQETQYF.

The chain links TRBV19 to TRBJ2-2; weak D call: TRBD2 (5 bases). Trimming stripped 7 bases from V and 2 bases from J, with 8 bases between. CDR3 length: 13 residues. Germline V gene data show CDR1 as LNHDA and CDR2 as SQIVND (reference sequence). CDR3 sequence: CASMEVNTGELFF. The CDR3, as DNA: TGTGCCAGTATGGAGGTAAACACCGGGGAGCTGTTTTTT.